The clone carrying this TCR beta chain has just one count. These data originate in a study of blood T cell repertoires in COVID-19. Study in general: Sites across the United States, Italy and Spain contributed samples from acute and convalescent COVID-19. PBMCs, B-cell-depleted T cells, or T cells were the source of the cDNA or gDNA that made up the material.

Those enrolled, adults aged roughly 18 to 100 years, came from fewer than 25 US areas. Grouping used clinical history reported by participants in a survey and questionnaire. V lost 5 bases and J 2 bases, leaving 19 bases between the germline ends. The germline gives CDR1 SNHLY, CDR2 FYNNEI. This CDR3 is built from 17 residues. Profiled with immunoSEQ multiplex PCR; TCRdb holds only in-frame clones, not every one. There are about 300,000 clones in the sample; 90% occur only once, and roughly 4.3% lies in the top ten. This receptor was taken from a woman under 30 with acute COVID-19. The sample taken for sequencing was PBMCs or T cells enriched from blood (not recorded which). The chain uses TRBV2 and TRBJ2-1, with D perhaps TRBD2 (6 bases). The DNA for the CDR3 is TGTGCCAGCAGTTGGGAGTTAACACTAGCAACCTACAATGAGCAGTTCTTC. Protein product: CASSWELTLATYNEQFF.